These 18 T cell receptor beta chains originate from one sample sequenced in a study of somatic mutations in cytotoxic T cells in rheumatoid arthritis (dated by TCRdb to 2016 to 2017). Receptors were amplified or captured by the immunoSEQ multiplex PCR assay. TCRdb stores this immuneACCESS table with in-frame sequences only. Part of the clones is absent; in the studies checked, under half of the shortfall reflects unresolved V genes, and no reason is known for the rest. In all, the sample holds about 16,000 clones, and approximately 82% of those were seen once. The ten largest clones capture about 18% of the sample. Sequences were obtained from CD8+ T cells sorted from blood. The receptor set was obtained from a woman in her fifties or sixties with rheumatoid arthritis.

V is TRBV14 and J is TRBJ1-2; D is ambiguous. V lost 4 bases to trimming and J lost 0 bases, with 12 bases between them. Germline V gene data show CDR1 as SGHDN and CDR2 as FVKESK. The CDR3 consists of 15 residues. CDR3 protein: CASSPTRGPNYGYTF. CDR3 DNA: TGTGCCAGCAGCCCAACACGCGGACCTAACTATGGCTACACCTTC.

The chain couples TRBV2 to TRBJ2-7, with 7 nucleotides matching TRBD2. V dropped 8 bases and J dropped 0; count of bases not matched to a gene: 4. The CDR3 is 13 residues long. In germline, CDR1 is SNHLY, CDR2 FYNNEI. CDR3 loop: CASQTSASYEQYF. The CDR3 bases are TGTGCCAGCCAAACTAGCGCCTCCTACGAGCAGTACTTC.

The CDR3 reads CASSVGGGQVVPGELFF. CDR3 bases: TGTGCCAGCAGCGTAGGAGGAGGTCAGGTCGTTCCCGGGGAGCTGTTTTTT. The chain couples TRBV9 to TRBJ2-2; the D gene is possibly TRBD2 (5 bases). From germline, CDR1 is SGDLS and CDR2 YYNGEE. The CDR3 extends over 17 amino acids. V was pared by 0 bases and J by 6 bases, with 18 bases between.

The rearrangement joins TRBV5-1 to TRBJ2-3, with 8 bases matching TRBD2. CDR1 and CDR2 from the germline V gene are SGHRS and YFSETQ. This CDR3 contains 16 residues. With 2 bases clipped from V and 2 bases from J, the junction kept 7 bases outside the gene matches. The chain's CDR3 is CASSFRPGGTTDTQYF. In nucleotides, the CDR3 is TGCGCCAGCAGCTTCAGGCCGGGGGGGACCACAGATACGCAGTATTTT.

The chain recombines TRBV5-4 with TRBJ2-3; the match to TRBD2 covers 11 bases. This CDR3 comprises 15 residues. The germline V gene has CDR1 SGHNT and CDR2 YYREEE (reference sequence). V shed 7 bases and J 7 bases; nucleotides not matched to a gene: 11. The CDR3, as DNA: TGTGCCAGCGCACCGACTAGCGGGACCCTGCATACGCAGTATTTT. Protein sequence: CASAPTSGTLHTQYF.

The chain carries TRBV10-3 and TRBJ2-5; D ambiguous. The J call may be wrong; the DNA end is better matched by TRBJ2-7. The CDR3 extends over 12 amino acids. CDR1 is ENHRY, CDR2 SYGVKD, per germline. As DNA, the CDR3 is TGTGCCATCAGTGAGGCGGACTACGAGCAGTACTTC. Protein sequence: CAISEADYEQYF.

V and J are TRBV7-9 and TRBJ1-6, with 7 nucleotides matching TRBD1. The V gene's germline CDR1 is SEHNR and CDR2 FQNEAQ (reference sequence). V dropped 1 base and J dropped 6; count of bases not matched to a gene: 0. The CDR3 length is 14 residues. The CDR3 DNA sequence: TGTGCCAGCAGCTTAGGGGACAGTAATTCACCCCTCCACTTT. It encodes CASSLGDSNSPLHF.

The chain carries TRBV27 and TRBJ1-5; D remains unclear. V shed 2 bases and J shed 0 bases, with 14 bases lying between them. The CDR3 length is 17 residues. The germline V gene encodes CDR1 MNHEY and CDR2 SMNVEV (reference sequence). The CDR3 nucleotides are TGTGCCAGCAGTTTAGTGGGCTACAAGGATAGCAATCAGCCCCAGCATTTT. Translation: CASSLVGYKDSNQPQHF.

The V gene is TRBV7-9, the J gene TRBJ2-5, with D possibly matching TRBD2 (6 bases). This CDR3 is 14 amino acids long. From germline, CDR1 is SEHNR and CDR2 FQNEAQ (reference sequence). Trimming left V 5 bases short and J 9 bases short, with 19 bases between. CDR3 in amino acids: CASSPALADPAQYF. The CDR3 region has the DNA TGTGCCAGCAGCCCAGCCTTAGCGGATCCGGCCCAGTACTTC. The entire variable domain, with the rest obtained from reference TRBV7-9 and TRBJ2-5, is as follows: DTGVSQNPRHKITKRGQNVTFRCDPISEHNRLYWYRQTLGQGPEFLTYFQNEAQLEKSRLLSDRFSAERPKGSFSTLEIQRTEQGDSAMYLCASSPALADPAQYFGPGTRLLVL.

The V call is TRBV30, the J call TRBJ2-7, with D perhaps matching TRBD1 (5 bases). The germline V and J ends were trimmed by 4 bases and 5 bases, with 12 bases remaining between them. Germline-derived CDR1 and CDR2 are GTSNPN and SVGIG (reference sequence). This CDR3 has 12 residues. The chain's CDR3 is CAWTQDSDEQYF. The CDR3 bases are TGTGCCTGGACACAAGACAGTGACGAGCAGTACTTC.

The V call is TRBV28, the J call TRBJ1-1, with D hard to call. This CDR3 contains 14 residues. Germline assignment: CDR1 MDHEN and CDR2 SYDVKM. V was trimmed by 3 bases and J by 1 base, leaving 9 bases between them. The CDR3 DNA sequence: TGTGCCAGCAGTTTGGTCAGCCCGAACACTGAAGCTTTCTTT. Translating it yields CASSLVSPNTEAFF. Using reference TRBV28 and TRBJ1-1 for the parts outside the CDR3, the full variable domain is DVKVTQSSRYLVKRTGEKVFLECVQDMDHENMFWYRQDPGLGLRLIYFSYDVKMKEKGDIPEGYSVSREKKERFSLILESASTNQTSMYLCASSLVSPNTEAFFGQGTRLTVV.

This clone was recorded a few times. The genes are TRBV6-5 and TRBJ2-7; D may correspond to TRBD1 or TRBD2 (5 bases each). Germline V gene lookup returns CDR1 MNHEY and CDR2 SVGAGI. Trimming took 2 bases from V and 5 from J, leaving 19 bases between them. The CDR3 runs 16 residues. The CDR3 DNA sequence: TGTGCCAGCAGTTACGGGTCAGCCCACGGGACGGACGAGCAGTACTTC. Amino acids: CASSYGSAHGTDEQYF.

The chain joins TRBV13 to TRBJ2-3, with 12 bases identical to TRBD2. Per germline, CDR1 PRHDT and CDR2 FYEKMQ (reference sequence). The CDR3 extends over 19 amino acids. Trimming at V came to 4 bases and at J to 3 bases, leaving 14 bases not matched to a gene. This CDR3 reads CASSSQRLAGVSPTDTQYF. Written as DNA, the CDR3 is TGTGCCAGCAGCTCTCAAAGACTAGCGGGAGTTTCGCCGACAGATACGCAGTATTTT. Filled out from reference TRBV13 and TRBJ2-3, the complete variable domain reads AAGVIQSPRHLIKEKRETATLKCYPIPRHDTVYWYQQGPGQDPQFLISFYEKMQSDKGSIPDRFSAQQFSDYHSELNMSSLELGDSALYFCASSSQRLAGVSPTDTQYFGPGTRLTVL.

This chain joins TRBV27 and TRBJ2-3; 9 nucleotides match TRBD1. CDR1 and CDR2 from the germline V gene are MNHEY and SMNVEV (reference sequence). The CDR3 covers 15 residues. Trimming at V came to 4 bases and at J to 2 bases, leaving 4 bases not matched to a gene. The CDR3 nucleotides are TGTGCCAGCAGTTGGGGGACAGGGATCACAGATACGCAGTATTTT. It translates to CASSWGTGITDTQYF.

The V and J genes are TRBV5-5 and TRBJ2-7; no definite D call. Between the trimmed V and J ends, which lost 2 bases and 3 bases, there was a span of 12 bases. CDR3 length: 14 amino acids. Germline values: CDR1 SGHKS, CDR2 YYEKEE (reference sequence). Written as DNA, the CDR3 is TGTGCCAGCAGCTTCGTCACCCCTGGCTACGAGCAGTACTTC. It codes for CASSFVTPGYEQYF.

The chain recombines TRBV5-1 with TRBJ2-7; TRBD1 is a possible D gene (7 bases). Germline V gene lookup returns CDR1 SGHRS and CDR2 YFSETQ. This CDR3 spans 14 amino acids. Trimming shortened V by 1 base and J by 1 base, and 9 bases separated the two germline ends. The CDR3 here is CASSLSGGSYEQYF. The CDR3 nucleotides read TGCGCCAGCAGCTTGTCAGGGGGGTCCTACGAGCAGTACTTC.

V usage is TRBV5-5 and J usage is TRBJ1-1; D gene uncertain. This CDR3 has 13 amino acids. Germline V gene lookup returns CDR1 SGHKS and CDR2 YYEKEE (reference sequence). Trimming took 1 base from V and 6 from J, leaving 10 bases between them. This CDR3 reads CASSLHADSEAFF. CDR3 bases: TGTGCCAGCAGCTTGCACGCCGACTCTGAAGCTTTCTTT.

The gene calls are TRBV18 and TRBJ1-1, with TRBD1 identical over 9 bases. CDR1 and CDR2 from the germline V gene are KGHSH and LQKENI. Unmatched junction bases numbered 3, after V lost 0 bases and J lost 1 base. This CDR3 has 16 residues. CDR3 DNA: TGTGCCAGCTCACCACCACAGGGGGCAAGGAACACTGAAGCTTTCTTT. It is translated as CASSPPQGARNTEAFF. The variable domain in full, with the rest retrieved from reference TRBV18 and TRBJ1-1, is NAGVMQNPRHLVRRRGQEARLRCSPMKGHSHVYWYRQLPEEGLKFMVYLQKENIIDESGMPKERFSAEFPKEGPSILRIQQVVRGDSAAYFCASSPPQGARNTEAFFGQGTRLTVV.